The source of this T cell receptor (beta chain) is a study of identifying expanded T cells in peripheral blood. Study-wide points: Variance in clone template counts between approximately 2-week samples significantly increased with total template count across all healthy donors.

Turning to this clone: The target antigen is unknown.

From germline, CDR1 is MNHEY and CDR2 SMNVEV (reference sequence). The CDR3 sequence is 15 residues long. Trimming shortened V by 3 bases and J by 3 bases, and 15 bases separated the two germline ends. The protocol was immunoSEQ multiplex PCR, while the TCRdb copy is restricted to in-frame clones and leaves out a portion. The sample consists of some 100,000 clones, roughly 89% of them appearing once. V and J are TRBV27 and TRBJ2-7, with D perhaps TRBD2 (5 bases). This TCR was sampled from a person aged 18 to 75 in good health. The source material was blood. CDR3 residues: CASSLGAATHYEQYF. The CDR3 nucleotides read TGTGCCAGCAGTTTGGGAGCAGCCACTCACTACGAGCAGTACTTC.